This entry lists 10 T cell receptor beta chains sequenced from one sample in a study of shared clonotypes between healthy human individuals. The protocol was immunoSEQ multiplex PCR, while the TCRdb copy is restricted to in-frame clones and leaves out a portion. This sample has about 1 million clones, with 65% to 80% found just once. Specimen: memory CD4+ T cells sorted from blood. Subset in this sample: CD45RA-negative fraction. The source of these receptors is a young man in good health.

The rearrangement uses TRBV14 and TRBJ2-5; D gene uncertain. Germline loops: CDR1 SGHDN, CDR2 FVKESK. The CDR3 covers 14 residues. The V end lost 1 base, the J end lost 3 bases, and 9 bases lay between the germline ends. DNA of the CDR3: TGTGCCAGCAGCCAAGCTTTGCAAAAAGAGACCCAGTACTTC. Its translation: CASSQALQKETQYF.

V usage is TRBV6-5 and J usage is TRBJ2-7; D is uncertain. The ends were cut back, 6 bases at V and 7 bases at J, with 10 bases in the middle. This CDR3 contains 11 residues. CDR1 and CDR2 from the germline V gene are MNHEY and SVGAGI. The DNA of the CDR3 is TGTGCCAGCAGCCACGGACCGGAGCAGTACTTC. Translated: CASSHGPEQYF.

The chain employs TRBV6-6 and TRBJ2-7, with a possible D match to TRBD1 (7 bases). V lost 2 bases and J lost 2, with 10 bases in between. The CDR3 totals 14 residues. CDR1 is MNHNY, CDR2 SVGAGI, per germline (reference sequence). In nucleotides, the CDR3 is TGTGCCAGCAGTTACGGCGGGACAGCCTACGAGCAGTACTTC. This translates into CASSYGGTAYEQYF.

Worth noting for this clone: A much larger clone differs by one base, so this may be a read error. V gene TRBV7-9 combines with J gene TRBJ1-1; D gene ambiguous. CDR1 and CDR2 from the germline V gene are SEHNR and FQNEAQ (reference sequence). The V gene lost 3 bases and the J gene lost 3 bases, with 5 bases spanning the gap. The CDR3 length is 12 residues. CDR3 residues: CASSFADTEAFF. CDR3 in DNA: TGTGCCAGCAGCTTTGCGGACACTGAAGCTTTCTTT.

This CDR3 reads CASSSGLAGYNEQFF. Written as DNA, the CDR3 is TGTGCCAGCAGTTCGGGACTAGCGGGGTACAATGAGCAGTTCTTC. The V call is TRBV27, the J call TRBJ2-1; 13 bases match TRBD2. Germline V CDR1 and CDR2: MNHEY, SMNVEV (reference sequence). V shed 4 bases, J shed 4 bases, and the junction held 1 base outside the gene matches. The CDR3 covers 15 residues.

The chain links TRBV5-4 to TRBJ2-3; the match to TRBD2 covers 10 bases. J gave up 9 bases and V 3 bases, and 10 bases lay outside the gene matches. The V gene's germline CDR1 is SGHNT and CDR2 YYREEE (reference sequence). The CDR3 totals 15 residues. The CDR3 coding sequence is TGTGCCAGCAGCTCCCAGCGGGGGGGAGGGGAAACGCAGTATTTT. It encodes CASSSQRGGGETQYF.

CDR3: CASSESSPFTTHFYNEQFF. CDR3 in DNA: TGCGCCAGCAGTGAGTCGTCTCCTTTCACAACTCATTTCTACAATGAGCAGTTCTTC. V and J are TRBV10-2 and TRBJ2-1; no firm D call. The length of the CDR3 is 19 residues. The germline V and J ends were trimmed by 0 bases and 3 bases, with 21 bases remaining between them. From germline, CDR1 is WSHSY and CDR2 SAAADI.

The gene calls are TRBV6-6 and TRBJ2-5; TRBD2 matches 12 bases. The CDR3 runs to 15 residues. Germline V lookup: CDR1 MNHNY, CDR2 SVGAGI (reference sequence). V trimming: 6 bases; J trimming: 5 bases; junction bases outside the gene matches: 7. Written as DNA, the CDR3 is TGTGCCAGCAGATCTAGCGGGGGGGGTTCGGAGACCCAGTACTTC. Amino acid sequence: CASRSSGGGSETQYF.

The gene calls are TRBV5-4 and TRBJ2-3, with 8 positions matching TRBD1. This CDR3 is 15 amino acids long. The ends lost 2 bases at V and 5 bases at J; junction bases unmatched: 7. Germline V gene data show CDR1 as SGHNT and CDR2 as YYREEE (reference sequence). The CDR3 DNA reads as TGTGCCAGCAGCTTCCCAGGGGGCGCGGAAGATACGCAGTATTTT. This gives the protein CASSFPGGAEDTQYF.

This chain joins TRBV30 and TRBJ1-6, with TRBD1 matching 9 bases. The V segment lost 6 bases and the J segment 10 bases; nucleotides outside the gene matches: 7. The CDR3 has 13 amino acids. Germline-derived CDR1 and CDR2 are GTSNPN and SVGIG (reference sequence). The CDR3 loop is CACNGQGRSPLHF. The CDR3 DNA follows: TGTGCCTGCAATGGACAGGGGAGATCACCCCTCCACTTT.